These T cell receptor beta chains were read from a single sample in a study of blood T cells in healthy people across ages. TCRdb redid the calling of the 5' RACE reads with MiXCR, one entry per CDR3 protein. The sample includes about a million distinct CDR3 sequences, 45% to 60% of them seen just once. Sequencing used blood. Every receptor here comes from a woman aged 55-75 years in good health. The CDR3 runs from the conserved cysteine through the conserved F or W. The order of the fields is D gene, J gene, clone size, V gene, CDR3 DNA, CDR3 protein. D genes are given only for firm matches. Only some rows state a clone size, as once, few, many or a class for expanded clones.

TRBD1 | TRBJ1-2 | few | TRBV12-3/TRBV12-4 | TGTGCCAGCAGTACAGGGGGAGAATATGGCTACACCTTC | CASSTGGEYGYTF
TRBD1 | TRBJ2-3 | - | TRBV7-2 | TGTGCCAGCAGCTTCTCAACGGACAGGGCAGATACGCAGTATTTT | CASSFSTDRADTQYF
- | TRBJ2-4 | few | TRBV20-1 | TGCAGTGCTAGAGATGGACAGAGTTTAGCCAAAAACATTCAGTACTTC | CSARDGQSLAKNIQYF
- | TRBJ1-5 | few | TRBV10-3 | TGTGCCATCAGTGGGAAGCCCAATCAGCCCCAGCATTTT | CAISGKPNQPQHF
TRBD2 | TRBJ2-1 | - | TRBV3-1 | TGTGCCAGCAGCCAAGGACCAAGCGGGAAGTTCTTC | CASSQGPSGKFF
- | TRBJ2-3 | - | TRBV27 | TGTGCCAGCAGTTTATCGGGGCCCTTAGGTGCAGATACGCAGTATTTT | CASSLSGPLGADTQYF
- | TRBJ2-1 | - | TRBV15 | TGTGCCACCAGCAGAGGCGCAAGCTCCTACAATGAGCAGTTCTTC | CATSRGASSYNEQFF
TRBD1 | TRBJ1-4 | few | TRBV4-3 | TGCGCCAGCAGCCAACGCAGGGGGGAGGAAAAACTGTTTTTT | CASSQRRGEEKLFF
TRBD2 | TRBJ2-3 | - | TRBV29-1 | TGCAGCGTTGAAGATGGAATCGGACTAGCCGCAGATACGCAGTATTTT | CSVEDGIGLAADTQYF
TRBD2 | TRBJ2-7 | few | TRBV7-9 | TGTGCCAGCAGCTCCCCAGTGGCGGGAGTTCGGGACGAGCAGTACTTC | CASSSPVAGVRDEQYF
- | TRBJ2-4 | many | TRBV20-1 | TGCAGTGCTAGAGATGTGGTAGCCAAAAACATTCAGTACTTC | CSARDVVAKNIQYF
- | TRBJ1-2 | - | TRBV20-1 | TGCAGTGCTCCCCCTTGGGGGACGGGGAGCGGCTACACCTTC | CSAPPWGTGSGYTF
- | TRBJ2-5 | few | TRBV10-3 | TGTGCCATCGGGGCCCGACAGCAAGAGACCCAGTACTTC | CAIGARQQETQYF
TRBD1 | TRBJ2-1 | - | TRBV13 | TGTGCCAGCAGCTTAAGCAGGGGGTGGGACAATGAGCAGTTCTTC | CASSLSRGWDNEQFF
TRBD1 | TRBJ1-4 | - | TRBV7-9 | TGTGCCAGCAGCGCGAGACAGGGGTCGGGTGAAAAACTGTTTTTT | CASSARQGSGEKLFF
- | TRBJ2-7 | few | TRBV5-1 | TGCGCCAGCAGCTTGGGCGCCAGGACCTACGAGCAGTACTTC | CASSLGARTYEQYF
TRBD1 | TRBJ2-7 | - | TRBV27 | TGTGCCAGCAGACACAGGACAGGGTCCTACGAGCAGTACTTC | CASRHRTGSYEQYF
- | TRBJ2-7 | many | TRBV28 | TGTGCCAGCAGGAACCAGGGGGGTGGCTCCTACGAGCAGTACTTC | CASRNQGGGSYEQYF
- | TRBJ1-6 | - | TRBV7-2 | TGTGCCAGCCTGGGCGGGGCTAGTGTTAATTCACCCCTCCACTTT | CASLGGASVNSPLHF
- | TRBJ2-7 | few | TRBV15 | TGTGCCACCAGCAGAGATTCTGGGACCAAACCCTACGAGCAGTACTTC | CATSRDSGTKPYEQYF
TRBD2 | TRBJ2-1 | once | TRBV20-1 | TGCAGTGCTAGGATCCTCCTAGCGGGAGTTAACAATGAGCAGTTCTTC | CSARILLAGVNNEQFF
TRBD1 | TRBJ1-1 | - | TRBV28 | TGTGCCAGCACCGAAGGGGACAGGGGTAACACTGAAGCTTTCTTT | CASTEGDRGNTEAFF
- | TRBJ2-5 | - | TRBV28 | TGTGCCAGCAGTGTAGTAGGAGCCCGGGAGACCCAGTACTTC | CASSVVGARETQYF
TRBD2 | TRBJ2-5 | - | TRBV28 | TGTGCCAGCAGCCCCCGGGGACTAGCGGAAGAAGAGACCCAGTACTTC | CASSPRGLAEEETQYF
- | TRBJ2-1 | - | TRBV9 | TGTGGCAGCAGCGTAGAGTCCGATATCCAGACCCAGTTCTTC | CGSSVESDIQTQFF
- | TRBJ1-6 | few | TRBV3-1 | TGTGCCAGCAGCCACGGGAAGGGGAATCGGAATTCACCCCTCCACTTT | CASSHGKGNRNSPLHF
- | TRBJ1-1 | - | TRBV12-3/TRBV12-4 | TGTGCCAGCAGGGGACCGGAAAGAACGACTGAAGCTTTCTTT | CASRGPERTTEAFF
- | TRBJ2-5 | - | TRBV7-2 | TGTGCCAGCAGCTTTAGGGACCTATCCGGTTCGATGTACAATGAGCAGTACTTC | CASSFRDLSGSMYNEQYF
- | TRBJ2-7 | few | TRBV6-2/TRBV6-3 | TGTGCCAGCAGTTACCTCCGGGGGGCGTCCTCCTACGAGCAGTACTTC | CASSYLRGASSYEQYF
- | TRBJ1-2 | - | TRBV15 | TGTGCCACCAGCGCCCGACATGGCGGGCATGGCTACACCTTC | CATSARHGGHGYTF
- | TRBJ1-1 | - | TRBV12-3/TRBV12-4 | TGTGCCAGCAGTATTCGAGGCTCTGAAGCTTTCTTT | CASSIRGSEAFF
- | TRBJ2-7 | - | TRBV27 | TGTGCCAGCAGTTTGAGGGCTACGCCCGAGCAGTACTTC | CASSLRATPEQYF
- | TRBJ2-3 | many | TRBV11-2 | TGTGCCAGCAGCCCCGTCACAGATACGCAGTATTTT | CASSPVTDTQYF
TRBD1 | TRBJ1-2 | few | TRBV12-3/TRBV12-4 | TGTGCCAGCAGTAACACAGGGGACTATGGCTACACCTTC | CASSNTGDYGYTF
TRBD1 | TRBJ1-2 | - | TRBV5-1 | TGCGCCAGCAGCTCTCAAGGACAGGGGCTCTATGGCTACACCTTC | CASSSQGQGLYGYTF
- | TRBJ2-5 | - | TRBV7-2 | TGTGCCAGCAGGAGGGAGGCGTACCAAGAGACCCAGTACTTC | CASRREAYQETQYF
TRBD1 | TRBJ2-7 | - | TRBV18 | TGTGCCAGCTCACCACTACCAGGGGGCGAGCAGTACTTC | CASSPLPGGEQYF
- | TRBJ2-7 | - | TRBV10-3 | TGTGCCATCAGTGAGTCCCCCTTCAGGGGCTACGAGCAGTACTTC | CAISESPFRGYEQYF
- | TRBJ1-4 | few | TRBV20-1 | TGCAGTTCCCAGGGCGAAACGAGGGAAAAACTGTTTTTT | CSSQGETREKLFF
TRBD2 | TRBJ2-1 | - | TRBV6-2/TRBV6-3 | TGTGCCAGCAGCCCCATACAATTCTCTAGCGGAATACACAATGAGCAGTTCTTC | CASSPIQFSSGIHNEQFF
TRBD1 | TRBJ1-1 | - | TRBV4-2 | TGTGCCAGCAGCCAAGATCGGGGGACAGGGGATACTTTCTTT | CASSQDRGTGDTFF
- | TRBJ2-3 | - | TRBV4-2 | TGTGCCAGCAGCCAGGTATCGGACGGACTCGGTCATACGCAGTATTTT | CASSQVSDGLGHTQYF
- | TRBJ2-7 | - | TRBV7-9 | TGTGCCAGCAGCTTCAAGCCGGGAGAGAGCTCCTACGATGAGCAGTACTTC | CASSFKPGESSYDEQYF
- | TRBJ2-3 | - | TRBV20-1 | TGCAGTGCTAGTGGGGGGTCTAGCACAGATACGCAGTATTTT | CSASGGSSTDTQYF
- | TRBJ1-6 | - | TRBV7-9 | TGTGCCAGCAGCTCTTGGACAGCCCCCAATTCACCCCTCCACTTT | CASSSWTAPNSPLHF
- | TRBJ1-5 | - | TRBV7-8 | TGTGCCAGCAGCTCCCGGGCAGTCGGGAAAGGGGTTCAGCCCCAGCATTTT | CASSSRAVGKGVQPQHF
TRBD1 | TRBJ1-2 | - | TRBV2 | TGTGCCAGCAGTCGGGACAGTTACTATGGCTACACCTTC | CASSRDSYYGYTF
- | TRBJ2-1 | few | TRBV12-3/TRBV12-4 | TGTGCCAGCAGGGAGGCCAGCGCGTACAATGAGCAGTTCTTC | CASREASAYNEQFF
- | TRBJ2-7 | few | TRBV27 | TGTGCCAGCACCCTGACTAGTTGGGGCTCCTACGAGCAGTACTTC | CASTLTSWGSYEQYF
- | TRBJ1-4 | - | TRBV7-9 | TGTGCCAGCAGCTTAGGTCGCCGAACTAATGAAAAACTGTTTTTT | CASSLGRRTNEKLFF
TRBD2 | TRBJ2-3 | - | TRBV10-3 | TGTGCCATCAGCCACGGGACTAGGGGGGATACGCAGTATTTT | CAISHGTRGDTQYF
- | TRBJ2-7 | - | TRBV7-2 | TGTGCCAGCACCGTGGTACACCCGGGGTACGAGCAGTACTTC | CASTVVHPGYEQYF
- | TRBJ2-3 | - | TRBV12-3/TRBV12-4 | TGTGCCAGCAGTTTGGCACTAGGTCCAGATACGCAGTATTTT | CASSLALGPDTQYF
- | TRBJ2-7 | - | TRBV3-1 | TGTGCCAGCAGCCAAGTCCAGGGGACGGAAAGAACCTACGAGCAGTACTTC | CASSQVQGTERTYEQYF